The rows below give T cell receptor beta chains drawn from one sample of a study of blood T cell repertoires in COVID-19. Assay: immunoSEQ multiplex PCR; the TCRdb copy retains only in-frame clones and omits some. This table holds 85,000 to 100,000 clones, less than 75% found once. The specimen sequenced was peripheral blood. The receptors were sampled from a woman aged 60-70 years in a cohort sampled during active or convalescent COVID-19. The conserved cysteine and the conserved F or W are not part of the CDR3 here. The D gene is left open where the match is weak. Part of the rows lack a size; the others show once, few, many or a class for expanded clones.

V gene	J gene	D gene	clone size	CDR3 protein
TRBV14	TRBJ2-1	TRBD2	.	ASRPLAGGISGSYNEQF
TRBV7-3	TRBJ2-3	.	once	ASSPIRGSTDTQY
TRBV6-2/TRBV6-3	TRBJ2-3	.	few	ASSSGQVDTDTQY
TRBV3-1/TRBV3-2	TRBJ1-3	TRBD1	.	ASSQAPMGDRAYSGNTIY
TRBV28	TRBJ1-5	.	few	ASSLRGLRGLVQPQH
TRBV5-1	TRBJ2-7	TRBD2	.	ASSHGTSSYEQY
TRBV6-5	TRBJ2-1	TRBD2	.	ASSYSRVAGGVQF
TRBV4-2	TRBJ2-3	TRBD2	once	ASSQNLGIAGGVDHTQY
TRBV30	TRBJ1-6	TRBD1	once	AWNPARQGSSPLH
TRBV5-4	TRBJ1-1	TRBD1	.	ASSLAQGVGTEAF
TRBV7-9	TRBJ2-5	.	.	ASARARETQY
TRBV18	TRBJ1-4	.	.	ASSPRDSTATNEKLF
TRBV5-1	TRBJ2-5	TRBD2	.	ASSLGLASETQY
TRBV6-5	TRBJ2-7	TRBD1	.	ASRHKNRGWYEQY
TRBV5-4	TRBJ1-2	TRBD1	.	ASSPDRGYGYT
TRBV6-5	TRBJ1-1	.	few	ASSYSGPRGTEAF
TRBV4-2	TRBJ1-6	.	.	ASSQVQGRRTPSLH
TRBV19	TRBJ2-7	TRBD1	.	GCTGGFYSYEQY
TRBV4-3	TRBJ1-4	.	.	ASSQAVGVNGEKLF
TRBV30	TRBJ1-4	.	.	AWSPRGDVANEKLF
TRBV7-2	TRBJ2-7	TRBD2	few	ASSLGGGGQQY
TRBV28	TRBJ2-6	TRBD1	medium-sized	ASSLRTGTGASGANVLT
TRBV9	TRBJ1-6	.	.	ASSQTNYNSPLH
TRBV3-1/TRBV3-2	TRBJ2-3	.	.	ASSHFAGTGTDTQY
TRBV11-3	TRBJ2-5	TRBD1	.	ASSPNRGIETQY
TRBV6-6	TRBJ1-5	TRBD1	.	ATTQNDRGNQPQH
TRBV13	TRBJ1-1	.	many	ASSLEGENTEAF
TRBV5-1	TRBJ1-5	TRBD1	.	ASSIGQGAHQPQH
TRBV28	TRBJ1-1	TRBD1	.	ASSPTGVGYTEAF
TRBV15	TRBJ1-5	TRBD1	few	ATSRDRGQGVMGNQPQH
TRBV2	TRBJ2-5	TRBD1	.	ASTIRTGGSETQY
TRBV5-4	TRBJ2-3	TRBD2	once	ASSLWRGGSDTQY
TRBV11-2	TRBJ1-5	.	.	ASSTQGNQPQH
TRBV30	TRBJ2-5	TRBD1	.	AWSQPRTGDMETQY
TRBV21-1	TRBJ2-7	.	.	ASSKESDRGSSYEQY
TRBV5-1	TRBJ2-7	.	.	ASSSRDITYEQY
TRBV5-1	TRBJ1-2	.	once	ASSSRPGHDNYGYT
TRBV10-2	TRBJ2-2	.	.	ASSVGGANTGELF
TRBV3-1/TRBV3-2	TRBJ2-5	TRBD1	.	ASSQDEATGETQY
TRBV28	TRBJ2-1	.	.	ASSRGYNEQF
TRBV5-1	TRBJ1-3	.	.	ASSFEGGTGNTIY
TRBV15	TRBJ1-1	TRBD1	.	ATSREGTGRVDF
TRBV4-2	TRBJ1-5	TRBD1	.	ASSHARTGLSNQPQH
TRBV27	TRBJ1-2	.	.	ASSVNRQEFYGYT
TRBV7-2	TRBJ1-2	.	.	ASSLESGKPYGYT